These 7 T cell receptor beta chains were all obtained from the same sample, sequenced in a study of blood T cell repertoires in COVID-19 (TCRdb year 2020). Libraries were prepared through the immunoSEQ multiplex PCR assay. Here the immuneACCESS table is served through TCRdb, limited to in-frame sequences with V and J called. Missing clones are a known gap in these copies; in checked studies unresolved V genes cover under half, and the rest lacks a known reason. The sample profile shows some 40,000 clones; more than 85% of them were found once. The ten largest clones add up to 5.5% of the sample. The sequencing input was peripheral blood. These receptor sequences come from an elderly woman with acute or convalescent COVID-19.

V gene TRBV2 combines with J gene TRBJ1-2; TRBD1 aligns across 7 bases. The CDR3 spans 13 residues. The V and J ends lost 5 bases and 6 bases, in that order; junction bases with no gene match: 6. Germline V gene lookup returns CDR1 SNHLY and CDR2 FYNNEI. The CDR3 sequence: CASSPQGWHGYTF. CDR3 coding DNA: TGTGCCAGCAGTCCACAGGGGTGGCATGGCTACACCTTC.

The rearrangement joins TRBV2 to TRBJ1-1, with TRBD1 matching 10 bases. Germline assignment: CDR1 SNHLY and CDR2 FYNNEI. The CDR3 is 16 residues long. The V and J ends lost 6 bases and 5 bases, in that order; junction bases with no gene match: 12. DNA for the CDR3: TGTGCCAGCAGCCGGGACAGGGGCCTAATCGGGACTGAAGCTTTCTTT. As protein: CASSRDRGLIGTEAFF.

The chain links TRBV5-8 to TRBJ2-3, with 7 bases that match TRBD2. The V segment lost 2 bases and the J segment 0 bases; nucleotides outside the gene matches: 3. The CDR3 runs 15 residues. Germline assignment: CDR1 SGHTS and CDR2 YDEGEE. The CDR3 DNA sequence: TGTGCCAGCAGCTTAAGCGGGACTAGCACAGATACGCAGTATTTT. It is translated as CASSLSGTSTDTQYF.

This chain links TRBV5-5 with TRBJ2-5; D remains unclear. The CDR3 runs to 13 residues. From germline, CDR1 is SGHKS and CDR2 YYEKEE (reference sequence). Trimming took off 3 bases at V and 5 bases at J, with 11 bases between the two ends. The CDR3: CASSSSPTETQYF. CDR3 coding DNA: TGTGCCAGCAGCTCGAGCCCTACCGAGACCCAGTACTTC.

The chain links TRBV5-1 to TRBJ2-3; 7 bases match TRBD2. CDR3 length equals 17 residues. Germline V gene sequence: CDR1 SGHRS, CDR2 YFSETQ. V dropped 4 bases and J dropped 6; count of bases not matched to a gene: 17. The CDR3 DNA is TGCGCCAGCAGCAGGCTAGCGGCGGGCGGCTCCGTGGATACGCAGTATTTT. This sequence encodes CASSRLAAGGSVDTQYF.

The chain combines TRBV18 with TRBJ1-2; D not certain. Per the germline V gene, CDR1 is KGHSH and CDR2 is LQKENI. Trimming left V 0 bases short and J 1 base short, with 6 bases between. The length of the CDR3 is 14 residues. CDR3 coding DNA: TGTGCCAGCTCACCACCGTCCGTTAACTATGGCTACACCTTC. Its protein is CASSPPSVNYGYTF.

V gene TRBV12-5 combines with J gene TRBJ1-6, with TRBD1 matching over 7 bases. Unmatched junction bases numbered 2, after V lost 1 base and J lost 8 bases. The CDR3 extends over 14 amino acids. Germline loops: CDR1 LGHNT, CDR2 FRNRAP. The CDR3 DNA reads as TGTGCTAGTGGTTTGGGGACAGGATATTCACCCCTCCACTTT. This translates into CASGLGTGYSPLHF.